The 18 T cell receptor beta chains presented below share a single source sample, sequenced in a study of beta chain features in type 1 diabetes. What was sequenced were expressed TCRB transcripts, since all of the isolated RNA had been reverse transcribed. Profiling relied on immunoSEQ multiplex PCR, and the TCRdb table lists in-frame clones only, not all of them. The table lists 140,000 to 150,000 clones, under 60% of them singletons. The sequenced sample consisted of Tregs from blood. These TCRs come from a man in his late teens or twenties in good health.

This clone appeared a few times. This chain joins TRBV5-4 and TRBJ2-3; D is unclear. CDR3 length: 14 amino acids. The V end lost 4 bases, the J end lost 0 bases, and 9 bases lay between the germline ends. Looked up from germline, CDR1 is SGHNT and CDR2 is YYREEE (reference sequence). The CDR3: CASSPFGSTDTQYF. CDR3 coding DNA: TGTGCCAGCAGCCCATTCGGTAGCACAGATACGCAGTATTTT. Full variable domain (outside the CDR3, taken from reference TRBV5-4 and TRBJ2-3): ETGVTQSPTHLIKTRGQQVTLRCSSQSGHNTVSWYQQALGQGPQFIFQYYREEENGRGNFPPRFSGLQFPNYSSELNVNALELDDSALYLCASSPFGSTDTQYFGPGTRLTVL.

The chain couples TRBV10-3 to TRBJ2-7, with TRBD1 matching 9 bases. This CDR3 has 14 residues. Trimming removed 4 bases from V and 1 base from J; junction bases left unmatched: 2. The germline V gene encodes CDR1 ENHRY and CDR2 SYGVKD. CDR3 nucleotides: TGTGCCATCAGTGGGGACAGGGTTTCCTACGAGCAGTACTTC. It translates to CAISGDRVSYEQYF.

The genes are TRBV28 and TRBJ2-5; 7 positions agree with TRBD2. The CDR3 is 16 residues long. Germline-derived CDR1 and CDR2 are MDHEN and SYDVKM. Trimming removed 6 bases from V and 3 bases from J; junction bases left unmatched: 13. The CDR3 coding sequence is TGTGCCAGCAGCAACCGTAAGGGACTAAGGGAAGAGACCCAGTACTTC. This encodes CASSNRKGLREETQYF.

This clone has only one observation. The chain recombines TRBV19 with TRBJ2-2, with D tentatively TRBD2 (6 bases). The CDR3 has 16 amino acids. In germline, CDR1 is LNHDA, CDR2 SQIVND (reference sequence). Trimming shortened V by 4 bases and J by 0 bases, and 12 bases separated the two germline ends. CDR3 nucleotides: TGTGCCAGTAGTAGCCCGGGGAGGTCGAACACCGGGGAGCTGTTTTTT. This translates into CASSSPGRSNTGELFF.

This clone turned up a few times. V usage is TRBV7-3 and J usage is TRBJ2-3, with 7 bases lining up with TRBD2. This CDR3 contains 15 residues. The germline gives CDR1 SGHTA, CDR2 FQGTGA. With 2 bases clipped from V and 2 bases from J, the junction kept 4 bases outside the gene matches. The CDR3 DNA reads as TGTGCCAGCAGCTTAGGGGACTACCCCACAGATACGCAGTATTTT. This encodes CASSLGDYPTDTQYF.

For the CDR3, the DNA is TGCGCCAGCAGCCAACTAGCACCGAACACTGAAGCTTTCTTT. Its translation: CASSQLAPNTEAFF. V is TRBV4-3 and J is TRBJ1-1; no clear D gene. The CDR3 is 14 residues long. The germline V and J ends were trimmed by 2 bases and 1 base, with 8 bases remaining between them. Germline V gene data show CDR1 as LGHNA and CDR2 as YSLEER.

The chain recombines TRBV4-3 with TRBJ2-3, with 8 bases lining up with TRBD1. Germline V gene lookup returns CDR1 LGHNA and CDR2 YSLEER. V dropped 3 bases and J dropped 2; count of bases not matched to a gene: 10. The CDR3 runs 17 residues. The CDR3 nucleotides are TGCGCCAGCAGCCACCGTTATCCGGGACAGGCCACAGATACGCAGTATTTT. This sequence encodes CASSHRYPGQATDTQYF.

This clone was seen once. This chain uses TRBV4-1 with TRBJ2-4; D remains unclear. Germline assignment: CDR1 MGHRA and CDR2 YSYEKL. Trimming pared 1 base from V and 6 bases from J, leaving 10 bases between. The CDR3 sequence is 14 residues long. The CDR3, as DNA: TGCGCCAGCAGCCAAGCGATTACTGGAAACATTCAGTACTTC. Its translation is CASSQAITGNIQYF.

The chain combines TRBV5-6 with TRBJ1-1; 10 bases line up with TRBD1. The CDR3 consists of 17 residues. CDR1 is SGHDT and CDR2 is YYEEEE in the germline V gene. Trimming removed 3 bases from V and 10 bases from J; junction bases left unmatched: 18. CDR3: CASSYVGGGQGKLGAFF. In nucleotides, the CDR3 is TGTGCCAGCAGCTACGTTGGGGGGGGACAGGGGAAACTGGGAGCTTTCTTT.

This chain uses TRBV2 with TRBJ2-7, with D perhaps TRBD1 (6 bases). V was pared by 10 bases and J by 2 bases, with 12 bases between. Germline CDR1 SNHLY, CDR2 FYNNEI. This CDR3 spans 12 amino acids. The CDR3 reads CAKGQNPYEQYF. The CDR3 region has the DNA TGTGCCAAAGGACAGAATCCCTACGAGCAGTACTTC.

This clone was seen more than once but under ten times. The chain carries TRBV7-8 and TRBJ1-3; D is undetermined. CDR3 length: 14 amino acids. Germline V gene data show CDR1 as SGHVS and CDR2 as FQNEAQ. The germline V and J ends were trimmed by 5 bases and 2 bases, with 10 bases remaining between them. CDR3: CASSRGEAGNTIYF. In nucleotides, the CDR3 is TGTGCCAGCAGCCGAGGAGAGGCTGGAAACACCATATATTTT.

The chain employs TRBV28 and TRBJ1-1; maybe TRBD1 (6 bases). The length of the CDR3 is 13 residues. V gave up 6 bases and J gave up 5 bases, with 13 bases separating them. The V gene's germline CDR1 is MDHEN and CDR2 SYDVKM. CDR3 in DNA: TGTGCCAGCAGAATGGGAAGGGGGACTGAAGCTTTCTTT. Amino acids: CASRMGRGTEAFF.

The chain combines TRBV7-2 with TRBJ2-7; D might be TRBD1 (5 bases). Trimming removed 5 bases from V and 0 bases from J, with 17 bases in between. Germline V gives CDR1 SGHTA, CDR2 FQGNSA. The CDR3 has 16 residues. The CDR3 DNA sequence: TGTGCCAGCAGCCGAGAAGGAGCCAGGGTCTCCTACGAGCAGTACTTC. This sequence encodes CASSREGARVSYEQYF.

In this sample, this clone turned up a few times. V gene TRBV15 combines with J gene TRBJ2-1; 10 bases match TRBD1. V dropped 3 bases and J dropped 0; count of bases not matched to a gene: 5. This CDR3 has 17 residues. Germline V gene data show CDR1 as LNHNV and CDR2 as YYDKDF (reference sequence). Written as DNA, the CDR3 is TGTGCCACCAGCAGCGACAGGGGGCTACTCTCCTACAATGAGCAGTTCTTC. Its translation: CATSSDRGLLSYNEQFF.

The V call is TRBV6-6, the J call TRBJ2-2, with 9 bases fitting TRBD2. In germline, CDR1 is MNHNY, CDR2 SVGAGI (reference sequence). Germline trimming cut 6 bases from V and 7 bases from J; bases unmatched to any gene: 9. This CDR3 spans 15 amino acids. The CDR3, as DNA: TGTGCCAGCAGCGGGGCGGGGGGGCCGAGCGGGGAGCTGTTTTTT. Translation: CASSGAGGPSGELFF.

This clone occurred a few times. The chain is built from TRBV6-5 and TRBJ1-1; 9 bases line up with TRBD1. V shed 4 bases and J 5 bases; nucleotides not matched to a gene: 8. This CDR3 contains 15 residues. CDR1 and CDR2 from the germline V gene are MNHEY and SVGAGI. In DNA form, the CDR3 reads TGTGCCAGCAGTTCCTACAGGGGGCGTGGGACTGAAGCTTTCTTT. Its translation: CASSSYRGRGTEAFF.

The table lists this clone with a few counts. The chain couples TRBV6-1 to TRBJ2-1; TRBD1 aligns across 9 bases. CDR1 is MNHNS, CDR2 SASEGT, per germline. The CDR3 is 16 amino acids. Trimming removed 0 bases from V and 5 bases from J; junction bases left unmatched: 5. The CDR3 bases are TGTGCCAGCAGTGAAGCGACGGGACAGGGAAACAATGAGCAGTTCTTC. Translating it yields CASSEATGQGNNEQFF.

The rearrangement uses TRBV11-2 and TRBJ2-3; the match to TRBD2 covers 13 bases. The CDR3 totals 17 residues. Germline CDR1 reads SGHAT; CDR2 reads FQNNGV. The V gene end was trimmed by 0 bases and the J gene end by 2 bases; junction bases not matched to a gene: 2. The CDR3 DNA sequence: TGTGCCAGCAGCTTAGAGGGACTAGCGGGGAACACAGATACGCAGTATTTT. It encodes CASSLEGLAGNTDTQYF.